This T cell receptor (beta chain) stems from a study of tumor-infiltrating lymphocytes in primary liver carcinoma. Overall study results and limits: Tumor-adjacent and tumor-blood pairs showed less overlap than tumor region pairs. The proportion of top clones found throughout all five tumor regions was only about 7-24%. Blood trailed tumors significantly in top-250-clone fraction (p = 0.039).

About this clonotype: What it binds is unknown.

A constant-region primer primed TCR beta cDNA synthesis from about 530 ng of total RNA. Three-round nested multiplex PCR performed with slightly modified ARM-PCR produced the TCR beta libraries. Primers for the first two PCR rounds were TRBV1-TRBV30 forward primers and a C-beta reverse primer (roughly 9 cycles per round). One entry per CDR3 protein results from TCRdb running MiXCR on the multiplex PCR reads. The sample has 45,000 or so distinct CDR3 sequences, around 70% seen once; the top ten hold 15% to 20%. Germline V gene sequence: CDR1 MDHEN, CDR2 SYDVKM. CDR3 size: 14 residues. Deletions cut 4 bases from V and 13 bases from J, with 23 bases between. Co-extracted RNA and DNA came from roughly 20-30 mg of unsorted bulk tissue.

The sequenced sample consisted of liver tumor tissue from sampling region 2. Specified subset: tumor region T2, inferior pole. J is TRBJ2-7 and V is TRBV28; unclear D gene. This clonotype was obtained from a man aged 35-49 years with primary liver carcinoma and hepatitis B virus infection. CDR3 DNA: TGTGCCAGCAGTTACCTGGCGGACCAGAGAGTCGACTACTTC. This encodes CASSYLADQRVDYF.